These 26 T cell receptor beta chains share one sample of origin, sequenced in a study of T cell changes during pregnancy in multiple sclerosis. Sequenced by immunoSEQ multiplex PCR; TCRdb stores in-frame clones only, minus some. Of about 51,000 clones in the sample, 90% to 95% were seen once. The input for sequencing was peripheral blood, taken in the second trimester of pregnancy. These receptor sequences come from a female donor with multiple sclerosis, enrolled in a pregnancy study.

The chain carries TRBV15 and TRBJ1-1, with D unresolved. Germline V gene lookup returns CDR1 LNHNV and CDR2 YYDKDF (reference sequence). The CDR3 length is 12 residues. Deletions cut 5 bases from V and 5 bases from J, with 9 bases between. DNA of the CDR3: TGTGCCACCAGCCAGACGAGGACTGAAGCTTTCTTT. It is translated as CATSQTRTEAFF.

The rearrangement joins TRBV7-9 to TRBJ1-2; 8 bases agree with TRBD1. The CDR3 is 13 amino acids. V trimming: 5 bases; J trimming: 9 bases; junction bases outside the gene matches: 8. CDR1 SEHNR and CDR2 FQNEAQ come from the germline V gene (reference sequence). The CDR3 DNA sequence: TGTGCCAGCAGCCGGGGACAGGACGTACGCTACACCTTC. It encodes CASSRGQDVRYTF.

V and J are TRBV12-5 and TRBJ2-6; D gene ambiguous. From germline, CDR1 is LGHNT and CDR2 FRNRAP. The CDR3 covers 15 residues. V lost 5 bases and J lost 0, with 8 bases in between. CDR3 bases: TGTGCTAGTGGTCGCGGCAACTCTGGGGCCAACGTCCTGACTTTC. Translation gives CASGRGNSGANVLTF.

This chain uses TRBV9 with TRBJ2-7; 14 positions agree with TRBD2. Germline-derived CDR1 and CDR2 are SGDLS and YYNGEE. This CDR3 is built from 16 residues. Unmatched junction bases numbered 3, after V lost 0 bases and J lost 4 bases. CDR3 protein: CASSVGGLAGAYEQYF. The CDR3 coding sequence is TGTGCCAGCAGCGTAGGGGGACTAGCGGGAGCTTACGAGCAGTACTTC.

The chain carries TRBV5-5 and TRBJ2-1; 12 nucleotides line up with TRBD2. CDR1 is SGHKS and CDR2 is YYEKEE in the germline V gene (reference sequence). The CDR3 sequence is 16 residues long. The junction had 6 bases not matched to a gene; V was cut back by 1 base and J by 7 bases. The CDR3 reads CASSLTSGRMLNEQFF. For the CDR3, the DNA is TGTGCCAGCAGCTTGACTAGCGGGAGGATGTTGAATGAGCAGTTCTTC. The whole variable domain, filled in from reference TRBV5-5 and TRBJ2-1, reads DAGVTQSPTHLIKTRGQQVTLRCSPISGHKSVSWYQQVLGQGPQFIFQYYEKEERGRGNFPDRFSARQFPNYSSELNVNALLLGDSALYLCASSLTSGRMLNEQFFGPGTRLTVL.

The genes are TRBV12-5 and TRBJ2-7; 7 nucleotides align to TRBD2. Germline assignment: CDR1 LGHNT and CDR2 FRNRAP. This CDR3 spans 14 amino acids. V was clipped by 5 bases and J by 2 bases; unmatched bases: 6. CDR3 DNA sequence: TGTGCTAGTGGTCAGGAGGGAGGGACCTACGAGCAGTACTTC. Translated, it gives CASGQEGGTYEQYF.

CDR3 in amino acids: CASSDFGQSNNEQFF. The CDR3 DNA reads as TGTGCCAGCAGTGACTTTGGGCAGAGTAACAATGAGCAGTTCTTC. The V gene is TRBV6-4, the J gene TRBJ2-1, with no clear D. V lost 1 base and J lost 5, with 12 bases in between. Per germline, CDR1 MRHNA and CDR2 SNTAGT. The CDR3 totals 15 residues.

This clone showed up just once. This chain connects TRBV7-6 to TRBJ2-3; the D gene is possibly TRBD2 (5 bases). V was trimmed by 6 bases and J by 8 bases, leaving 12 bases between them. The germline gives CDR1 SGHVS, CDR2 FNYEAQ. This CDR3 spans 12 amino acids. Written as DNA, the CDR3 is TGTGCCAGCAGTGGGAGTGTCGGTACGCAGTATTTT. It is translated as CASSGSVGTQYF.

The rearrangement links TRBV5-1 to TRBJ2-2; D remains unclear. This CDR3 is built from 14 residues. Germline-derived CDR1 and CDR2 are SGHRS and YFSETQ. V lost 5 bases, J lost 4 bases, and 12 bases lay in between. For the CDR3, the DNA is TGCGCCAGCAGTTTCCTCGAACTCACCGGGGAGCTGTTTTTT. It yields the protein CASSFLELTGELFF.

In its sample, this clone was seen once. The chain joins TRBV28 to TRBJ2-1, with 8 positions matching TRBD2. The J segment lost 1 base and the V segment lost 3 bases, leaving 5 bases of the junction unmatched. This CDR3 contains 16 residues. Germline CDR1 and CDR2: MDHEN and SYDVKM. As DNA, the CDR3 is TGTGCCAGCAGTTTCCTTGGGACTAGGTCCTACAATGAGCAGTTCTTC. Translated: CASSFLGTRSYNEQFF.

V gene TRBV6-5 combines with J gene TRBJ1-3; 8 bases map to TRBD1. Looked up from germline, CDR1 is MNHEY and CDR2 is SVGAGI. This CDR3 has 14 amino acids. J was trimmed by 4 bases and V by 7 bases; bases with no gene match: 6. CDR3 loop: CASIDRGAGNTIYF. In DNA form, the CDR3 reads TGTGCCAGCATCGACAGGGGTGCGGGAAACACCATATATTTT.

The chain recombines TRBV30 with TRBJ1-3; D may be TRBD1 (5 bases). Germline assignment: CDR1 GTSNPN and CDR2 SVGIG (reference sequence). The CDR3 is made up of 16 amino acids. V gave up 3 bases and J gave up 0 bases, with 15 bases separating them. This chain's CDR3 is CAWRSQGPSSGNTIYF. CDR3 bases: TGTGCCTGGAGATCCCAGGGCCCATCCTCTGGAAACACCATATATTTT.

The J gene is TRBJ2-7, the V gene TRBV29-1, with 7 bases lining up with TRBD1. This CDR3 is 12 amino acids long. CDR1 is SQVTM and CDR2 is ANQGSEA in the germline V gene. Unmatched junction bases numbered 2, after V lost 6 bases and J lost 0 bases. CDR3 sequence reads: CSVWDSSYEQYF. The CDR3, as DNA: TGCAGCGTCTGGGACAGCTCCTACGAGCAGTACTTC.

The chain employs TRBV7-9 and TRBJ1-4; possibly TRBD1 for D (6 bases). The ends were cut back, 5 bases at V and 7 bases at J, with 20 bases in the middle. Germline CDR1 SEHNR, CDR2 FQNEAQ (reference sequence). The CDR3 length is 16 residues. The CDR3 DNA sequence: TGTGCCAGCAGCCCCCAGACGGGGAGCAGGGGTGAAAAACTGTTTTTT. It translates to CASSPQTGSRGEKLFF.

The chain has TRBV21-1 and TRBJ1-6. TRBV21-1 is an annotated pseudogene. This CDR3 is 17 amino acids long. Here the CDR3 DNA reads TGTGCCAGCAGCAAAAAGGGGAAGGGGGGGAATAATTCACCCCTCCACTTT. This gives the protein CASSKKGKGGNNSPLHF.

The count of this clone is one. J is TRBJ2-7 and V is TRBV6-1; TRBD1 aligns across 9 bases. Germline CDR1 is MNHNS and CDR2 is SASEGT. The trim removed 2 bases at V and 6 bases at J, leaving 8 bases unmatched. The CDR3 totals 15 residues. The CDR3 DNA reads TGTGCCAGCAGTGAAAGGGGGACAGGGTACGCCGAGCAGTACTTC. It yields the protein CASSERGTGYAEQYF.

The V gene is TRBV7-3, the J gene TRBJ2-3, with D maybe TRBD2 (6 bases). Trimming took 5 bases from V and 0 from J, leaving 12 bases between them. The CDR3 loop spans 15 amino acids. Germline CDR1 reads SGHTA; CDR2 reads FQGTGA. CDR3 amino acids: CASSRSGQSTDTQYF. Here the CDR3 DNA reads TGTGCCAGCAGCCGTAGCGGACAAAGCACAGATACGCAGTATTTT.

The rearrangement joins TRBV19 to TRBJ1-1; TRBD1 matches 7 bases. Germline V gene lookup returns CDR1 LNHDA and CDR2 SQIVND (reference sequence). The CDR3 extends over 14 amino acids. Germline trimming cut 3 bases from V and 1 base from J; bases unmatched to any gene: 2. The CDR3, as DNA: TGTGCCAGTAGTATCAACAGGGGGAACACTGAAGCTTTCTTT. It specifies CASSINRGNTEAFF.

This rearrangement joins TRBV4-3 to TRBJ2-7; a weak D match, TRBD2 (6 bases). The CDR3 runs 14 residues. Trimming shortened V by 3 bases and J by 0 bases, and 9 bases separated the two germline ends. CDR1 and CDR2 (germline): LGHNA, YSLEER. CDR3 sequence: CASSQGLISYEQYF. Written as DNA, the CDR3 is TGCGCCAGCAGCCAGGGACTTATCTCCTACGAGCAGTACTTC.

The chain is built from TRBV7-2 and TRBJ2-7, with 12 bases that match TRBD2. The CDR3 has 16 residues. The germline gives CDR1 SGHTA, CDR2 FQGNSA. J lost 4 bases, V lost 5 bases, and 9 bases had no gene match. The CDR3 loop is CASSPRPTSGSYEQYF. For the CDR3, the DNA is TGTGCCAGCAGCCCTCGCCCGACTAGCGGGAGTTACGAGCAGTACTTC.

The CDR3 spells CASLRGPNEQFF. CDR3 bases: TGTGCCAGTTTAAGGGGTCCCAATGAGCAGTTCTTC. The chain employs TRBV28 and TRBJ2-1, with D tentatively TRBD1 (5 bases). The V gene lost 9 bases and the J gene lost 6 bases, with 12 bases spanning the gap. Germline-derived CDR1 and CDR2 are MDHEN and SYDVKM. The CDR3 totals 12 residues.

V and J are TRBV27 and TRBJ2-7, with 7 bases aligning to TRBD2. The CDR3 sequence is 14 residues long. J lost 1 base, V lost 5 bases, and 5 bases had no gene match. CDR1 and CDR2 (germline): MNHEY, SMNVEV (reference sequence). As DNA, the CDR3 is TGTGCCAGCAGTGTCCGGGGGGTTTCCTACGAGCAGTACTTC. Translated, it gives CASSVRGVSYEQYF.

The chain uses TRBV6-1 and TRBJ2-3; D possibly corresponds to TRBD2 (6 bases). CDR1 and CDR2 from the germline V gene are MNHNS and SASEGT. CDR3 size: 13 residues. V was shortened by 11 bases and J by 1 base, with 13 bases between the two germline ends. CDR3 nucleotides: TGTGCCTGTCGGGCTAGCGGCACAGATACGCAGTATTTT. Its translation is CACRASGTDTQYF.

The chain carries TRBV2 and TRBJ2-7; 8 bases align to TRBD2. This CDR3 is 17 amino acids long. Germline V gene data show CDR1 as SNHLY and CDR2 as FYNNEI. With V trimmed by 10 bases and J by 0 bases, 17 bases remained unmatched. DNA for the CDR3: TGTGCCAACCCCCCGGGGGGGAAAGCCCTGAGCTCCTACGAGCAGTACTTC. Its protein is CANPPGGKALSSYEQYF.

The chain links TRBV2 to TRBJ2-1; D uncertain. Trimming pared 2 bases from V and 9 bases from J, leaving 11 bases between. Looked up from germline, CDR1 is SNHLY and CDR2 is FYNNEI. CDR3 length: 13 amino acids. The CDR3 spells CASSESNSPEQFF. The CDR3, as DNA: TGTGCCAGCAGTGAAAGTAATAGTCCTGAGCAGTTCTTC.

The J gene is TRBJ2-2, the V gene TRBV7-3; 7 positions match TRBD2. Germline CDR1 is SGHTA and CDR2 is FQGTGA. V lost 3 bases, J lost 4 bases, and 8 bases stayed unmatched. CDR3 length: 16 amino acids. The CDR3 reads CASSFSGGGSTGELFF. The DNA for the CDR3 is TGTGCCAGCAGCTTTTCGGGGGGAGGAAGCACCGGGGAGCTGTTTTTT.